The rows below give T cell receptor beta chains drawn from one sample of a study of regulatory T cells in long-lasting Graves disease. Via MiXCR, TCRdb re-called the multiplex PCR reads, giving one row per CDR3 protein. The table has around 400,000 distinct CDR3 sequences, 20% to 25% seen once. The sample consisted of peripheral blood mononuclear cells (PBMCs), taken when the disease was refractory, from a patient treated with antithyroid drugs. These TCRs come from a female donor with Graves disease. Each CDR3 is given with its conserved first and last residue. Fields, in order: J gene, CDR3 length, clone size, D gene, V gene, CDR3 protein, CDR3 DNA. The D gene is left open where the match is weak. Clone size is not always given. Where it is, it says once, few, many or a class for expanded clones.

TRBJ2-5	14	many	TRBD2	TRBV7-9	CASSYGGGSETQYF	TGTGCCAGCAGCTACGGGGGGGGTTCGGAGACCCAGTACTTC
TRBJ2-5	11	.	.	TRBV18	CASSPTETQYF	TGTGCCAGCTCACCCACTGAGACCCAGTACTTC
TRBJ2-2	15	many	TRBD1	TRBV2	CASAWTGGNTGELFF	TGTGCCAGCGCCTGGACAGGGGGCAACACCGGGGAGCTGTTTTTT
TRBJ1-3	15	many	.	TRBV2	CASSEVRSSGNTIYF	TGTGCCAGCAGTGAGGTCCGTTCCTCTGGAAACACCATATATTTT
TRBJ1-6	16	.	.	TRBV5-6	CASSFRAGLRGSPLHF	TGTGCCAGCAGCTTTCGGGCGGGTCTACGTGGTTCACCCCTCCACTTT
TRBJ2-7	15	few	TRBD2	TRBV6-1	CASRTHSGRRYEQYF	TGTGCCAGCAGGACGCATAGCGGGAGGAGATACGAGCAGTACTTC
TRBJ1-3	14	few	.	TRBV6-5	CASSYSARGDTIYF	TGTGCCAGCAGTTACTCTGCCCGGGGAGACACCATATATTTT
TRBJ1-1	14	many	.	TRBV15	CATSRRGANTEAFF	TGTGCCACCAGCAGGCGGGGGGCGAACACTGAAGCTTTCTTT
TRBJ1-2	15	.	.	TRBV27	CASSSFSGVGYGYTF	TGTGCCAGCAGTTCGTTTTCCGGGGTCGGCTATGGCTACACCTTC
TRBJ2-2	15	.	TRBD1	TRBV6-9	CASSYEQGVVGELFF	TGTGCCAGCAGTTACGAACAGGGGGTCGTCGGGGAGCTGTTTTTT
TRBJ2-2	15	.	.	TRBV5-6	CASSPTGRVTGELFF	TGTGCCAGCAGCCCGACAGGGAGGGTCACCGGGGAGCTGTTTTTT